One sample yielded the 26 T cell receptor beta chains listed below, sequenced in a study of cytomegalovirus exposure and HLA in healthy donors. PCR employed 60 Vbeta and 13 Jbeta primers. Assay used: immunoSEQ multiplex PCR; TCRdb lists only in-frame clones, some missing. The sample contains over 100,000 clones, approximately 69% of which appear only once. Sequenced material: PBMCs. These TCRs come from a middle-aged man in good health and CMV-seropositive.

The V call is TRBV19, the J call TRBJ2-2; no firm D call. There are 14 residues in the CDR3. Looked up from germline, CDR1 is LNHDA and CDR2 is SQIVND (reference sequence). V was pared by 5 bases and J by 1 base, with 8 bases between. The CDR3 here is CASSWQRNTGELFF. The DNA for the CDR3 is TGTGCCAGTAGTTGGCAGCGGAACACCGGGGAGCTGTTTTTT.

The chain is built from TRBV2 and TRBJ2-7; 12 bases match TRBD2. The CDR3 contains 18 residues. CDR1 is SNHLY and CDR2 is FYNNEI in the germline V gene. Trimming cost V 8 bases and J 1 base; bases outside gene matches: 15. The CDR3 DNA reads as TGTGCCAGCCCCAAAAGGGGTCTAGCGGGAGGGGGTTCCTACGAGCAGTACTTC. It translates to CASPKRGLAGGGSYEQYF.

This sequence joins TRBV2 and TRBJ1-1; 9 positions agree with TRBD1. The CDR3 contains 14 residues. V gave up 6 bases and J gave up 0 bases; unmatched junction bases: 2. Germline CDR1 and CDR2: SNHLY and FYNNEI. CDR3 nucleotide sequence: TGTGCCAGCAGATGGGACAGGGTGAACACTGAAGCTTTCTTT. Amino acid sequence: CASRWDRVNTEAFF.

V usage is TRBV27 and J usage is TRBJ1-5; D unresolved. From germline, CDR1 is MNHEY and CDR2 SMNVEV (reference sequence). The CDR3 spans 17 residues. With 0 bases removed from V and 0 bases from J, the gap between germline ends came to 12 bases. Here the CDR3 reads CASSLSWRSYSNQPQHF. As DNA, the CDR3 is TGTGCCAGCAGTTTATCGTGGAGGTCCTATAGCAATCAGCCCCAGCATTTT.

This clone was seen only once. The gene calls are TRBV5-5 and TRBJ1-1; D might be TRBD1 (6 bases). Germline loops: CDR1 SGHKS, CDR2 YYEKEE (reference sequence). The length of the CDR3 is 15 residues. V was trimmed by 0 bases and J by 1 base, leaving 10 bases between them. The CDR3 DNA is TGTGCCAGCAGCTTGGCCGGCAGGGGGAACACTGAAGCTTTCTTT. Translated, it gives CASSLAGRGNTEAFF.

The chain carries TRBV7-2 and TRBJ2-7; D possibly corresponds to TRBD1 (6 bases). CDR3 size: 15 residues. Trimming stripped 2 bases from V and 3 bases from J, with 14 bases between. Germline CDR1 reads SGHTA; CDR2 reads FQGNSA. Here the CDR3 reads CASSLMGQGLYEQYF. CDR3 DNA: TGTGCCAGCAGCTTAATGGGGCAGGGGCTCTACGAGCAGTACTTC.

The chain is built from TRBV9 and TRBJ2-5; TRBD1 might be the D (7 bases). Looked up from germline, CDR1 is SGDLS and CDR2 is YYNGEE. The V and J ends lost 4 bases and 5 bases respectively, with 18 bases between them. This CDR3 is built from 15 residues. CDR3 loop: CASSHSTGEVETQYF. The CDR3 nucleotides are TGTGCCAGCAGCCACAGTACAGGGGAGGTGGAGACCCAGTACTTC.

This clone turned up a few times. The chain is built from TRBV9 and TRBJ2-7; D possibly corresponds to TRBD1 (6 bases). CDR3 size: 14 residues. Trimming removed 1 base at V and 6 bases at J, with 14 bases between. Germline CDR1 SGDLS, CDR2 YYNGEE. The CDR3 nucleotides read TGTGCCAGCAGCGTACTTGGGGTAGGGGGCGAGCAGTACTTC. This sequence encodes CASSVLGVGGEQYF.

The chain employs TRBV18 and TRBJ1-5; possible D gene TRBD1, 6 bases. This CDR3 contains 14 residues. V dropped 4 bases and J dropped 5 bases, with 12 bases sitting between them. CDR1 and CDR2 (germline): KGHSH, LQKENI. The CDR3 bases are TGTGCCAGCTCACGCCAGGGGACCTATCAGCCCCAGCATTTT. Its protein product is CASSRQGTYQPQHF.

This clone was detected only once. V usage is TRBV6-5 and J usage is TRBJ2-7; 12 positions match TRBD2. V shed 2 bases, J shed 6 bases, and the junction held 5 bases outside the gene matches. The CDR3 has 15 residues. In germline, CDR1 is MNHEY, CDR2 SVGAGI. The CDR3 sequence: CASSYRGLAGREQYF. The CDR3 DNA sequence: TGTGCCAGCAGTTACCGGGGACTAGCGGGCCGCGAGCAGTACTTC.

This chain links TRBV19 with TRBJ1-5; D gene ambiguous. CDR1 is LNHDA and CDR2 is SQIVND in the germline V gene (reference sequence). The CDR3 length is 16 residues. The CDR3 sequence: CASRYQLEISNQPQHF. The CDR3 region has the DNA TGTGCTTCCCGATACCAATTGGAGATTAGCAATCAGCCCCAGCATTTT.

This clone is a singleton in its sample. This chain connects TRBV2 to TRBJ2-1, with D tentatively TRBD2 (5 bases). This CDR3 comprises 15 residues. V gave up 4 bases and J gave up 7 bases, with 17 bases separating them. Germline assignment: CDR1 SNHLY and CDR2 FYNNEI. CDR3 loop: CASSGESRSGNEQFF. CDR3 nucleotides: TGTGCCAGCAGTGGCGAAAGCCGCTCGGGGAATGAGCAGTTCTTC.

The J gene is TRBJ2-1, the V gene TRBV19; D gene unclear. The CDR3 runs 11 residues. From germline, CDR1 is LNHDA and CDR2 SQIVND (reference sequence). V shed 3 bases and J shed 10 bases, with 7 bases lying between them. In DNA, the CDR3 is TGTGCCAGTAGTATGGCTTACGAGCAGTTCTTC. Protein: CASSMAYEQFF.

The chain couples TRBV9 to TRBJ2-3, with 10 bases fitting TRBD1. Germline trimming cut 4 bases from V and 1 base from J; bases unmatched to any gene: 9. Germline CDR1 and CDR2: SGDLS and YYNGEE. CDR3 size: 17 residues. The CDR3 loop is CASSSHPGTGGTDTQYF. The CDR3 DNA sequence: TGTGCCAGCAGCTCCCACCCGGGGACAGGGGGCACAGATACGCAGTATTTT.

The chain links TRBV7-9 to TRBJ1-4; D not certain. The germline V and J ends were trimmed by 1 base and 13 bases, with 16 bases remaining between them. Germline CDR1 reads SEHNR; CDR2 reads FQNEAQ (reference sequence). This CDR3 is built from 14 residues. The CDR3 reads CASSLVGKGELLFF. As DNA, the CDR3 is TGTGCCAGCAGCTTAGTGGGAAAGGGAGAATTACTGTTTTTT. Based on the CDR3 plus reference TRBV7-9 and TRBJ1-4, the full variable domain is DTGVSQNPRHKITKRGQNVTFRCDPISEHNRLYWYRQTLGQGPEFLTYFQNEAQLEKSRLLSDRFSAERPKGSFSTLEIQRTEQGDSAMYLCASSLVGKGELLFFGSGTQLSVL.

The V gene is TRBV6-6, the J gene TRBJ2-1, with D maybe TRBD2 (5 bases). V lost 6 bases, J lost 9 bases, and 15 bases lay in between. This CDR3 has 13 residues. Germline-derived CDR1 and CDR2 are MNHNY and SVGAGI (reference sequence). CDR3 region: CASSAGLGPEQFF. The CDR3 DNA reads as TGTGCCAGCAGCGCCGGACTCGGCCCTGAGCAGTTCTTC.

Concerning this clone itself: Germline is not matched at one junction end, which may reflect a read error. The rearrangement uses TRBV7-9 and TRBJ2-5; 7 positions match TRBD2. The CDR3 extends over 16 amino acids. In germline, CDR1 is SEHNR, CDR2 FQNEAQ (reference sequence). The CDR3 DNA sequence: TGTTCCAGCACCTCAGAGTCGGGAGGACTCCAAGAGACCCAGTACTTC. Its translation: CSSTSESGGLQETQYF.

V and J are TRBV5-8 and TRBJ2-3; D perhaps matches TRBD2 (7 bases). Trimming removed 6 bases at V and 6 bases at J, with 17 bases between. The CDR3 is made up of 14 amino acids. Germline CDR1 and CDR2: SGHTS and YDEGEE. CDR3 loop: CASNFGGGGDTQYF. CDR3 bases: TGTGCCAGCAACTTCGGCGGGGGCGGTGATACGCAGTATTTT.

The rearrangement links TRBV30 to TRBJ2-1; TRBD2 matches 10 bases. The CDR3 runs 14 residues. Germline V CDR1 and CDR2: GTSNPN, SVGIG (reference sequence). Trimming cost V 1 base and J 7 bases; bases outside gene matches: 4. The CDR3 DNA is TGTGCCTGGAGTGCTAGCGGGAGTCTTAATGAGCAGTTCTTC. Its translation is CAWSASGSLNEQFF.

The chain combines TRBV4-1 with TRBJ2-1, with TRBD2 matching over 8 bases. The V gene end was trimmed by 5 bases and the J gene end by 5 bases; junction bases not matched to a gene: 8. This CDR3 contains 15 residues. In germline, CDR1 is MGHRA, CDR2 YSYEKL. The CDR3 protein is CASSFRGGGNNEQFF. The CDR3 DNA is TGCGCCAGCAGCTTTAGAGGCGGGGGGAACAATGAGCAGTTCTTC.

The chain carries TRBV6-5 and TRBJ2-5; 13 bases are shared with TRBD2. The germline gives CDR1 MNHEY, CDR2 SVGAGI. CDR3 length: 14 residues. V shed 5 bases and J 11 bases; nucleotides not matched to a gene: 8. The chain's CDR3 is CASSRTSGSWEQYF. The CDR3 DNA follows: TGTGCCAGCAGTAGGACTAGCGGGAGCTGGGAGCAGTACTTC.

J is TRBJ2-1 and V is TRBV4-1, with TRBD2 identical over 8 bases. Trimming removed 4 bases from V and 5 bases from J; junction bases left unmatched: 7. This CDR3 is built from 15 residues. CDR1 MGHRA and CDR2 YSYEKL come from the germline V gene. The CDR3 region is CASSRILADDNEQFF. CDR3 DNA sequence: TGCGCCAGCAGCCGGATACTAGCGGATGACAATGAGCAGTTCTTC.

CDR3 in DNA: TGTGCCAGCACTCTAACTGGCACCGGGGAGCTGTTTTTT. Its protein product is CASTLTGTGELFF. The J gene is TRBJ2-2, the V gene TRBV27, with D uncertain. With 7 bases removed from V and 4 bases from J, the gap between germline ends came to 10 bases. CDR1 is MNHEY and CDR2 is SMNVEV in the germline V gene (reference sequence). The CDR3 contains 13 residues.

This chain uses TRBV12-1 with TRBJ2-7; the DNA was not compared with TRBD1, the D call given in the table. TRBV12-1 has pseudogene status. CDR3 length equals 16 residues. DNA for the CDR3: TGTGCCAGCAGCTCCGCCCCCGACAGGGAAATCTACGAGCAGTACTTC. Translating it yields CASSSAPDREIYEQYF.

The chain recombines TRBV28 with TRBJ2-3, with D uncertain. Germline V gene lookup returns CDR1 MDHEN and CDR2 SYDVKM. V lost 6 bases and J lost 0, with 4 bases in between. CDR3 length equals 12 residues. The CDR3 region is CASSLSTDTQYF. As DNA, the CDR3 is TGTGCCAGCAGCCTCAGCACAGATACGCAGTATTTT. The variable domain in full, with the rest retrieved from reference TRBV28 and TRBJ2-3, is DVKVTQSSRYLVKRTGEKVFLECVQDMDHENMFWYRQDPGLGLRLIYFSYDVKMKEKGDIPEGYSVSREKKERFSLILESASTNQTSMYLCASSLSTDTQYFGPGTRLTVL.

A few counts support this clone. The genes are TRBV28 and TRBJ1-4, with 10 positions matching TRBD1. The V and J ends lost 1 base and 4 bases, in that order; junction bases with no gene match: 6. CDR1 and CDR2 from the germline V gene are MDHEN and SYDVKM. The CDR3 runs 17 residues. CDR3 nucleotides: TGTGCCAGCAGTTTATTGACAGGGGGCGCGGGTAATGAAAAACTGTTTTTT. Its protein product is CASSLLTGGAGNEKLFF.